This T cell receptor (beta chain) was obtained from a study of blood T cell repertoires in COVID-19. The CDR3 consists of 17 residues. Germline CDR1 and CDR2: MDHEN and SYDVKM. Trimming took 2 bases from V and 7 from J; bases not matched to a gene: 5. The method was immunoSEQ multiplex PCR; TCRdb's version includes in-frame clones alone and lacks a portion of them. The repertoire holds 190,000 or so clones, with about 85% as singletons. This sequence joins TRBV28 and TRBJ2-1, with 16 bases that match TRBD2. The sequenced sample consisted of PBMCs or T cells enriched from blood (not recorded which). The source of this sequence is a man aged 35 to 55 who had recovered from COVID-19. CDR3 DNA sequence: TGTGCCAGCAGTTTAAAACTGGGACTAGCGGGAGGGAATGAGCAGTTCTTC. Amino acids: CASSLKLGLAGGNEQFF.